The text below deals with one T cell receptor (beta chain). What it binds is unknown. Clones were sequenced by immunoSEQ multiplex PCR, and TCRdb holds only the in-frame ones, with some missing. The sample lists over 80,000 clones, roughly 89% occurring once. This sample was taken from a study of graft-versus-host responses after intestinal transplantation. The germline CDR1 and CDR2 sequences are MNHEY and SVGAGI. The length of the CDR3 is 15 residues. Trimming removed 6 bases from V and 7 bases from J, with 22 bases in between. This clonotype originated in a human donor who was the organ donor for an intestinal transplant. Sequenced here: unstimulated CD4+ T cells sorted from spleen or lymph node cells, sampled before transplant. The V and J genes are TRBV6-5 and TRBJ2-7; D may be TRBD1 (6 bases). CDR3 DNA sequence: TGTGCCAGCAGCCAACGGGACATCTCCCTTGAAGAGCAGTACTTC. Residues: CASSQRDISLEEQYF.